This TCR beta chain emerged from a study of blood T cells in healthy people across ages. This CDR3 comprises 15 residues. The germline gives CDR1 LNHDA, CDR2 SQIVND (reference sequence). Trimming cost V 7 bases and J 0 bases; bases outside gene matches: 6. A second PCR of 7 to 11 cycles used a sample-barcoded 5' primer and a J-beta primer mix. In TCRdb, the 5' RACE reads were re-called with MiXCR into one record per CDR3 protein. The sample has 700,000 or so distinct CDR3 sequences; about a fifth are singletons. This clonotype was seen a few times. The chain carries TRBV19 and TRBJ2-1; 7 nucleotides align to TRBD1. The sequence came from a man aged 70 or older in good health. The sequenced sample was blood. Here the CDR3 DNA reads TGTGCCAGTAAGGAGGACAGGAGCTCCTACAATGAGCAGTTCTTC. It codes for CASKEDRSSYNEQFF.